Listed here are 11 T cell receptor beta chains from one sample, sequenced in a study of cytomegalovirus exposure and HLA in healthy donors. Amplification used 60 Vbeta primers and 13 Jbeta primers. TCRdb's copy holds only in-frame clones and misses some; the assay was immunoSEQ multiplex PCR. The repertoire holds about 110,000 clones, roughly 70% seen once, with roughly 11% in the top ten. Material: PBMCs. Source of these receptors: a man between 40 and 49 years old in good health and CMV-seropositive.

This clone appeared a few times. This chain uses TRBV9 with TRBJ1-1; D remains ambiguous. Germline CDR1 reads SGDLS; CDR2 reads YYNGEE. The CDR3 loop spans 17 amino acids. Deletions cut 4 bases from V and 0 bases from J, with 19 bases between. CDR3 sequence (DNA): TGTGCCAGCAGCCCTCAAAGCACTTATTCCATGAACACTGAAGCTTTCTTT. Protein sequence: CASSPQSTYSMNTEAFF.

The chain employs TRBV30 and TRBJ1-1; D remains ambiguous. The CDR3 contains 12 residues. CDR1 and CDR2 (germline): GTSNPN, SVGIG (reference sequence). Trimming removed 5 bases at V and 0 bases at J, with 7 bases between. CDR3 sequence reads: CAWGRVNTEAFF. DNA of the CDR3: TGTGCCTGGGGGAGGGTGAACACTGAAGCTTTCTTT.

The rearrangement uses TRBV19 and TRBJ2-5, with TRBD1 as a possible D gene (6 bases). Germline CDR1 is LNHDA and CDR2 is SQIVND (reference sequence). This CDR3 has 15 amino acids. The V end was cut by 4 bases, the J end by 1 base, with 13 bases between. The CDR3 coding sequence is TGTGCCAGTAGTACCAGGGACACCTTCCAAGAGACCCAGTACTTC. It is translated as CASSTRDTFQETQYF. Drawing the rest from reference TRBV19 and TRBJ2-5, the complete variable domain is DGGITQSPKYLFRKEGQNVTLSCEQNLNHDAMYWYRQDPGQGLRLIYYSQIVNDFQKGDIAEGYSVSREKKESFPLTVTSAQKNPTAFYLCASSTRDTFQETQYFGPGTRLLVL.

CDR3 protein: CASSFRWDISYGYTF. CDR3 bases: TGTGCCAGCAGTTTCCGCTGGGACATAAGCTATGGCTACACCTTC. The chain couples TRBV28 to TRBJ1-2, with D maybe TRBD1 (6 bases). The germline gives CDR1 MDHEN, CDR2 SYDVKM. The CDR3 totals 15 residues. Between the trimmed V and J ends, which lost 3 bases and 4 bases, there was a span of 15 bases.

The chain combines TRBV5-1 with TRBJ1-4; TRBD1 matches 11 bases. Germline CDR1 is SGHRS and CDR2 is YFSETQ. CDR3 size: 16 residues. The trim removed 4 bases at V and 8 bases at J, leaving 10 bases unmatched. The CDR3 DNA reads as TGCGCCAGCAGCCCGAAAGGACAGGGGGCGGAAGAAAAACTGTTTTTT. The encoded protein is CASSPKGQGAEEKLFF.

This clone was recorded only once. J is TRBJ1-1 and V is TRBV9, with 8 bases aligning to TRBD1. CDR1 is SGDLS and CDR2 is YYNGEE in the germline V gene. CDR3 length: 19 residues. V shed 5 bases, J shed 0 bases, and the junction held 18 bases outside the gene matches. The CDR3 is CASSAHSIQDRVMNTEAFF. For the CDR3, the DNA is TGTGCCAGCAGTGCCCACTCTATCCAGGACAGGGTCATGAACACTGAAGCTTTCTTT.

This clone was counted between two and nine times. The CDR3 region has the DNA TGTGCCAGCAGCCGCCTTCAGGTCGGTGGTGGCTACACCTTC. Residues: CASSRLQVGGGYTF. This chain links TRBV27 with TRBJ1-2, with D unresolved. V lost 6 bases to trimming and J lost 7 bases, with 18 bases between them. The CDR3 sequence is 14 residues long. Germline V CDR1 and CDR2: MNHEY, SMNVEV (reference sequence).

The rearrangement uses TRBV6-5 and TRBJ2-1, with D perhaps matching TRBD2 (6 bases). The CDR3 spans 15 residues. The germline gives CDR1 MNHEY, CDR2 SVGAGI. Trimming cost V 6 bases and J 4 bases, with 16 bases left between them. The CDR3 DNA sequence: TGTGCCAGCAGCCCCGCGGGAAATGGGTACAATGAGCAGTTCTTC. Encoded protein: CASSPAGNGYNEQFF.

This clone was seen a few times. The chain links TRBV18 to TRBJ2-5, with 8 bases fitting TRBD2. The junction had 10 bases not matched to a gene; V was cut back by 3 bases and J by 7 bases. The CDR3 has 15 amino acids. CDR1 and CDR2 (germline): KGHSH, LQKENI. CDR3 in DNA: TGTGCCAGCTCACCTAGCGGGACCCCCTCAGGGACCCAGTACTTC. It translates to CASSPSGTPSGTQYF.

The genes are TRBV4-1 and TRBJ1-4; 9 positions match TRBD1. Looked up from germline, CDR1 is MGHRA and CDR2 is YSYEKL. Trimming cost V 3 bases and J 7 bases; bases outside gene matches: 6. This CDR3 has 15 residues. As DNA, the CDR3 is TGCGCCAGCAGCCACCTACAGGGGGCTGGTGAAAAACTGTTTTTT. Its translation: CASSHLQGAGEKLFF.

A few counts support this clone. The rearrangement links TRBV7-3 to TRBJ2-1; 8 bases are shared with TRBD2. The CDR3 contains 16 residues. Germline V CDR1 and CDR2: SGHTA, FQGTGA. J was trimmed by 7 bases and V by 5 bases; bases with no gene match: 13. CDR3 residues: CASSPVGAGGLNEQFF. The CDR3, as DNA: TGTGCCAGCAGCCCCGTCGGGGCGGGAGGTTTGAATGAGCAGTTCTTC.